This TCR beta chain was found in a study of blood T cell repertoires in COVID-19. About the study: From T cells, B-cell-depleted T cells, or PBMCs came the material, which was cDNA or gDNA.

With 7 bases removed from V and 4 bases from J, the gap between germline ends came to 13 bases. Germline CDR1 is SNHLY and CDR2 is FYNNEI. This CDR3 comprises 13 residues. The assay was immunoSEQ multiplex PCR, and TCRdb's table has in-frame clones only and misses some. The sample shows about 34,000 clones, more than 70% of them seen only once. The source material was peripheral blood. The origin of this receptor is a human donor in a cohort sampled during active COVID-19. The chain has TRBV2 and TRBJ1-2, with D possibly TRBD1 on 5 matching bases. The CDR3 is CASTGAGSYGYTF. The DNA of the CDR3 is TGTGCCAGCACCGGTGCAGGGTCCTATGGCTACACCTTC.